This TCR beta chain was profiled in a study of blood T cell repertoires in COVID-19. At the level of the study: COVID-19 samples collected from the United States, Italy and Spain covered acute and convalescent phases. The cDNA or gDNA used as material had been derived from T cells, B-cell-depleted T cells, or PBMCs.

Germline CDR1 is GTSNPN and CDR2 is SVGIG (reference sequence). The CDR3 contains 16 residues. V lost 2 bases and J 0 bases, leaving 14 bases between the germline ends. As handled by the study authors: Reference gene primer amplification yielded estimated nucleated cell counts. The assay was immunoSEQ multiplex PCR, and TCRdb's table has in-frame clones only and misses some. V and J calls and clone size come straight from that table; D and trimming were deduced from the DNA. The sample holds approximately 40,000 clones, around 90% seen once. The chain carries TRBV30 and TRBJ1-3; D is unresolved. The TCR comes from a woman aged 80 or older with acute or convalescent COVID-19. Sequencing used peripheral blood. The CDR3 reads CAWSRFSRYSGNTIYF. The DNA of the CDR3 is TGTGCCTGGAGTCGATTCAGTCGATACTCTGGAAACACCATATATTTT.